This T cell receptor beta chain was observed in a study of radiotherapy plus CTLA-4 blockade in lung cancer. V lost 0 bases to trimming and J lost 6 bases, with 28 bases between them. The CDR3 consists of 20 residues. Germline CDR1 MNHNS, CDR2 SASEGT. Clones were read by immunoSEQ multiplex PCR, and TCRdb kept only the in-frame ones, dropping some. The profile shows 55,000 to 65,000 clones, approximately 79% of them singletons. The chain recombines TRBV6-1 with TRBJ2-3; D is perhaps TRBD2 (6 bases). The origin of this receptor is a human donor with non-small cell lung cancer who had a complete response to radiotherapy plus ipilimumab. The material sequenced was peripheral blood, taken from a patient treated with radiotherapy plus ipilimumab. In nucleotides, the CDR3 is TGTGCCAGCAGTGAAGCGCTCACTCCGCGGGGCTATATGAGGGAGGATACGCAGTATTTT. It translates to CASSEALTPRGYMREDTQYF.